The 8 T cell receptor beta chains below were found in one sample sequenced in a study of blood T cell repertoires in COVID-19. Using immunoSEQ multiplex PCR, the repertoire was profiled, and TCRdb retains in-frame clones only, with some absent. The table shows under 200,000 clones, with about 85% occurring only once. Sequencing was carried out using peripheral blood. These receptors were obtained from a woman at least 80 years old with acute or convalescent COVID-19.

CDR3 region: CASSLAVFTEAFF. The CDR3 DNA reads as TGTGCCAGCAGCTTGGCTGTATTCACTGAAGCTTTCTTT. The chain employs TRBV5-6 and TRBJ1-1; no clear D. The CDR3 consists of 13 residues. Trimming removed 0 bases from V and 4 bases from J, with 7 bases in between. Per germline, CDR1 SGHDT and CDR2 YYEEEE.

This clone was detected only once. The genes are TRBV7-6 and TRBJ2-2; 10 nucleotides agree with TRBD1. The CDR3 runs 18 residues. Trimming cost V 1 base and J 6 bases; bases outside gene matches: 11. Germline CDR1 SGHVS, CDR2 FNYEAQ. CDR3 bases: TGTGCCAGCAGCTTAGGGTGGGGGACAGGGGCCCCCGCCGGGGAGCTGTTTTTT. Protein product: CASSLGWGTGAPAGELFF. The whole variable domain, filled in from reference TRBV7-6 and TRBJ2-2, reads GAGVSQSPRYKVTKRGQDVALRCDPISGHVSLYWYRQALGQGPEFLTYFNYEAQQDKSGLPNDRFSAERPEGSISTLTIQRTEQRDSAMYRCASSLGWGTGAPAGELFFGEGSRLTVL.

The chain couples TRBV5-1 to TRBJ2-3, with TRBD2 as a possible D gene (5 bases). The V gene lost 0 bases and the J gene lost 7 bases, with 15 bases spanning the gap. This CDR3 comprises 15 residues. Germline assignment: CDR1 SGHRS and CDR2 YFSETQ. The CDR3 reads CASSLGTPGSNTQYF. Here the CDR3 DNA reads TGCGCCAGCAGCTTGGGGACTCCCGGGTCGAATACGCAGTATTTT.

The chain employs TRBV27 and TRBJ1-2; D uncertain. Germline V lookup: CDR1 MNHEY, CDR2 SMNVEV (reference sequence). CDR3 length: 13 amino acids. With 3 bases removed from V and 6 bases from J, the gap between germline ends came to 11 bases. The CDR3 loop is CASSFSTLNGYTF. CDR3 DNA sequence: TGTGCCAGCAGTTTTTCGACTCTCAATGGCTACACCTTC.

This clone was detected once. The chain's CDR3 is CASSLGPGGREKLFF. The CDR3 DNA reads TGTGCCAGCAGCTTAGGTCCGGGGGGGCGTGAAAAACTGTTTTTT. The chain has TRBV7-2 and TRBJ1-4; TRBD1 is a possible D gene (6 bases). The CDR3 totals 15 residues. V lost 1 base, J lost 7 bases, and 13 bases lay in between. Germline CDR1 is SGHTA and CDR2 is FQGNSA.

This rearrangement joins TRBV7-9 to TRBJ2-1; D remains ambiguous. The V gene's germline CDR1 is SEHNR and CDR2 FQNEAQ (reference sequence). Trimming removed 5 bases from V and 6 bases from J, with 14 bases in between. This CDR3 contains 14 residues. The CDR3, as DNA: TGTGCCAGCAGCGCCGGTACAGCTTCCAATGAGCAGTTCTTC. Translating it yields CASSAGTASNEQFF.

The genes are TRBV11-2 and TRBJ2-5; D perhaps matches TRBD1 (6 bases). V lost 6 bases and J lost 5, with 7 bases in between. The CDR3 sequence is 11 residues long. Germline CDR1 and CDR2: SGHAT and FQNNGV. This chain's CDR3 is CASRRGETQYF. For the CDR3, the DNA is TGTGCCAGCAGGAGGGGGGAGACCCAGTACTTC.

The chain carries TRBV9 and TRBJ2-1; tentatively, D is TRBD2 (6 bases). Germline V gives CDR1 SGDLS, CDR2 YYNGEE. The CDR3 loop spans 15 amino acids. V was pared by 0 bases and J by 3 bases, with 10 bases between. The CDR3 region is CASSVGAGSYNEQFF. The CDR3 nucleotides are TGTGCCAGCAGCGTAGGGGCGGGGAGCTACAATGAGCAGTTCTTC. Complete variable domain (other parts from reference TRBV9 and TRBJ2-1): DSGVTQTPKHLITATGQRVTLRCSPRSGDLSVYWYQQSLDQGLQFLIQYYNGEERAKGNILERFSAQQFPDLHSELNLSSLELGDSALYFCASSVGAGSYNEQFFGPGTRLTVL.